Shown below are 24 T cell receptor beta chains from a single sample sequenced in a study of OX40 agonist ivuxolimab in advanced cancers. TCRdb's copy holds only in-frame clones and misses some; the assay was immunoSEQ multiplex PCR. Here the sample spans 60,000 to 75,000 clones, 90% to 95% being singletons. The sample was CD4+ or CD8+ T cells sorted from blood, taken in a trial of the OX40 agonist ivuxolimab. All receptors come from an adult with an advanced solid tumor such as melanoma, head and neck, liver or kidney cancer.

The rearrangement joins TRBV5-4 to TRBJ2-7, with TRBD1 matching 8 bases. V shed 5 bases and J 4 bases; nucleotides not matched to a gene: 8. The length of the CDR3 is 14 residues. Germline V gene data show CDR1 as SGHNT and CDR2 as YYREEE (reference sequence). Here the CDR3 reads CASRLQGAQYEQYF. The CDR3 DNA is TGTGCCAGCAGGCTTCAGGGGGCTCAATACGAGCAGTACTTC. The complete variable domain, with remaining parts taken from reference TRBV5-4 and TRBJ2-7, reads ETGVTQSPTHLIKTRGQQVTLRCSSQSGHNTVSWYQQALGQGPQFIFQYYREEENGRGNFPPRFSGLQFPNYSSELNVNALELDDSALYLCASRLQGAQYEQYFGPGTRLTVT.

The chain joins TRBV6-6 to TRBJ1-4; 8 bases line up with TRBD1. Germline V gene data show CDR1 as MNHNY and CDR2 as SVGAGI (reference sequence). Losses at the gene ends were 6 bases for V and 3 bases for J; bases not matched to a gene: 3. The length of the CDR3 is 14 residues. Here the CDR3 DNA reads TGTGCCAGCAGCCGGGACAGGTCTAATGAAAAACTGTTTTTT. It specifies CASSRDRSNEKLFF.

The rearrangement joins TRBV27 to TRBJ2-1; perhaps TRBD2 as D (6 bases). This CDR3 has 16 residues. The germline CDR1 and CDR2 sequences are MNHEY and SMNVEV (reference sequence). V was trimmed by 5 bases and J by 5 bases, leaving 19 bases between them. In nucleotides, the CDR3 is TGTGCCAGCAGTCCCCAGGAGGGAATAAGGGACAATGAGCAGTTCTTC. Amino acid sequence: CASSPQEGIRDNEQFF.

CDR3 loop: CASRDRGFSEQYF. In DNA, the CDR3 is TGCGCCAGCAGGGACAGGGGGTTTTCCGAGCAGTACTTC. J is TRBJ2-7 and V is TRBV23-1, with TRBD1 identical over 10 bases. TRBV23-1 is designated an ORF whose function remains uncertain. The V segment lost 6 bases and the J segment 6 bases; nucleotides outside the gene matches: 5. The CDR3 is 13 amino acids.

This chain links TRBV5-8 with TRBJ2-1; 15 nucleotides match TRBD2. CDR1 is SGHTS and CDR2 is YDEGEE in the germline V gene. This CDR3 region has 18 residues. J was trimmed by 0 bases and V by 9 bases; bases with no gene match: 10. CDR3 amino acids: CANIPGLAGGSSYNEQFF. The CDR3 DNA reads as TGTGCCAATATTCCGGGACTAGCGGGAGGTAGCTCCTACAATGAGCAGTTCTTC.

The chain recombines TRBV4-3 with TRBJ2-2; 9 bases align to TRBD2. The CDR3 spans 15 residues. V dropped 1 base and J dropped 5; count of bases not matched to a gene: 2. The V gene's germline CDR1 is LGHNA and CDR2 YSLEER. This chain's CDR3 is CASSQGLAGTGELFF. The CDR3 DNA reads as TGCGCCAGCAGCCAAGGGCTAGCGGGAACCGGGGAGCTGTTTTTT.

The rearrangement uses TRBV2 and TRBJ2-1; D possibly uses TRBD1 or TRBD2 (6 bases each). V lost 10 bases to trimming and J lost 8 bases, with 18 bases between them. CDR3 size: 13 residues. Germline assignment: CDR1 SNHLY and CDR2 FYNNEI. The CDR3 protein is CATLGGLVYEQFF. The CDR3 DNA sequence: TGTGCCACCCTAGGGGGGCTAGTATATGAGCAGTTCTTC.

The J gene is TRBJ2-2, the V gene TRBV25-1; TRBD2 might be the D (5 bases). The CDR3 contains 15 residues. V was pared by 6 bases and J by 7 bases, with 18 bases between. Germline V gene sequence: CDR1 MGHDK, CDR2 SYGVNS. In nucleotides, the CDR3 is TGTGCCAGCAGCGCCAAGCGGTACTTGGGCGGGGAGCTGTTTTTT. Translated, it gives CASSAKRYLGGELFF. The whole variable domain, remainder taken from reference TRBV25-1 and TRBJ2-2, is EADIYQTPRYLVIGTGKKITLECSQTMGHDKMYWYQQDPGMELHLIHYSYGVNSTEKGDLSSESTVSRIRTEHFPLTLESARPSHTSQYLCASSAKRYLGGELFFGEGSRLTVL.

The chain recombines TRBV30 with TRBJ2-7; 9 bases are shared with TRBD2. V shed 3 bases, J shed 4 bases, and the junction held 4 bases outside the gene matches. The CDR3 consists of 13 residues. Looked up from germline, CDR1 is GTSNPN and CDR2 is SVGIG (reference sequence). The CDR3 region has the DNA TGTGCCTGGAGGAGTAGCGGGAGTTACGAGCAGTACTTC. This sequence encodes CAWRSSGSYEQYF.

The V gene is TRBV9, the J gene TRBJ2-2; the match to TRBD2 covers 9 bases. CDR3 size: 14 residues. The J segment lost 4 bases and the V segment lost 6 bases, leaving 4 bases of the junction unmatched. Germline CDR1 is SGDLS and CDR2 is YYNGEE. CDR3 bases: TGTGCCAGCACTAGCGGGACAGTCACCGGGGAGCTGTTTTTT. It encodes CASTSGTVTGELFF.

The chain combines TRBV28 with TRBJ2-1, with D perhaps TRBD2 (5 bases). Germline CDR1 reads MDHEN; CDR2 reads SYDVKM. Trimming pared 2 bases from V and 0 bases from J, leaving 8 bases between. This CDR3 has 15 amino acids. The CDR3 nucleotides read TGTGCCAGCAGTTTAGAGGGCCCCTCCTACAATGAGCAGTTCTTC. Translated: CASSLEGPSYNEQFF. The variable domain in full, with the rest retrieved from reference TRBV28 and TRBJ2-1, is DVKVTQSSRYLVKRTGEKVFLECVQDMDHENMFWYRQDPGLGLRLIYFSYDVKMKEKGDIPEGYSVSREKKERFSLILESASTNQTSMYLCASSLEGPSYNEQFFGPGTRLTVL.

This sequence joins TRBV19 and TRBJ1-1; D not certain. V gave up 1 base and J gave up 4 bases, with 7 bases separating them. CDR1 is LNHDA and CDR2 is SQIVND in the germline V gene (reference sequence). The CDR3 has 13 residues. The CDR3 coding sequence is TGTGCCAGTAGTATAGGGGTGACCACTGAAGCTTTCTTT. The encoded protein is CASSIGVTTEAFF.

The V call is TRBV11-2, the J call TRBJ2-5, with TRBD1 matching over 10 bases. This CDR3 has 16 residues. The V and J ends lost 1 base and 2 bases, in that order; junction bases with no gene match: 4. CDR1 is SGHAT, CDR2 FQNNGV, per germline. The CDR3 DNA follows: TGTGCCAGCAGCTTAGGACAGGGGGCCTTTCAAGAGACCCAGTACTTC. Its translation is CASSLGQGAFQETQYF.

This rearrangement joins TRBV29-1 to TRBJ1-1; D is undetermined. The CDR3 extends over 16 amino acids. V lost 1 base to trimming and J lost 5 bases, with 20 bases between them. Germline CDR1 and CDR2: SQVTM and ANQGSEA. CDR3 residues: CSVEGQVDRFDTEAFF. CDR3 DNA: TGCAGCGTTGAAGGGCAGGTCGACCGATTTGATACTGAAGCTTTCTTT. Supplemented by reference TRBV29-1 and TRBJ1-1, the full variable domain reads SAVISQKPSRDICQRGTSLTIQCQVDSQVTMMFWYRQQPGQSLTLIATANQGSEATYESGFVIDKFPISRPNLTFSTLTVSNMSPEDSSIYLCSVEGQVDRFDTEAFFGQGTRLTVV.

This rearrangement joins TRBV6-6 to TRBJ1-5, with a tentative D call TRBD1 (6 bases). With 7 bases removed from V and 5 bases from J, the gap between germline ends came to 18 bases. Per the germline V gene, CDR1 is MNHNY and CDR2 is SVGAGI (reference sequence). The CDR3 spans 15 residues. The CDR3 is CASISSVGGDQPQHF. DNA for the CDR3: TGTGCCAGCATATCGTCGGTAGGGGGGGATCAGCCCCAGCATTTT.

The chain's CDR3 is CASSIDRFDRDSFNGYTGELFF. The CDR3, as DNA: TGTGCCAGCAGCATCGACAGGTTCGACCGGGACTCCTTCAATGGCTACACCGGGGAGCTGTTTTTT. This chain connects TRBV21-1 to TRBJ2-2. TRBV21-1 is noted as a pseudogene. This CDR3 spans 22 amino acids.

This CDR3 is CASSLGFTDTQYF. CDR3 nucleotides: TGTGCCAGCAGCTTGGGTTTCACAGATACGCAGTATTTT. The V gene is TRBV5-5, the J gene TRBJ2-3, with unresolved D. The V gene lost 0 bases and the J gene lost 2 bases, with 4 bases spanning the gap. The V gene's germline CDR1 is SGHKS and CDR2 YYEKEE (reference sequence). The CDR3 extends over 13 amino acids.

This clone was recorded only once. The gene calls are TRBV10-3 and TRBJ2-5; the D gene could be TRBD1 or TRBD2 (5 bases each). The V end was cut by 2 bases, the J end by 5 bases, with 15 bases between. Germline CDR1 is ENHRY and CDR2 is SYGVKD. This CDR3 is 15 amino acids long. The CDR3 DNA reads TGTGCCATCAGTGAGGAATTGGGACGTCGGGAGACCCAGTACTTC. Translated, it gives CAISEELGRRETQYF.

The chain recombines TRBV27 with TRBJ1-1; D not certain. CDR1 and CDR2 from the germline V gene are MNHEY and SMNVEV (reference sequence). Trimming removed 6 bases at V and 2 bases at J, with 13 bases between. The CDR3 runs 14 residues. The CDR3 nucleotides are TGTGCCAGCAGACTGGTCGGGCTTAACACTGAAGCTTTCTTT. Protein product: CASRLVGLNTEAFF.

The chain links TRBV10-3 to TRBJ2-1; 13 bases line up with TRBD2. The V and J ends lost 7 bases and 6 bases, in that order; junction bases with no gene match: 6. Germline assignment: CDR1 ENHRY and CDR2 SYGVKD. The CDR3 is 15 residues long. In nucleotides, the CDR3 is TGTGCCATCACCTCGGGACTAGCGGGGTTCAATGAGCAGTTCTTC. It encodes CAITSGLAGFNEQFF.

Here the CDR3 reads CASSFSGGGSYEQYF. In nucleotides, the CDR3 is TGTGCCAGCAGCTTTTCAGGCGGCGGCTCCTACGAGCAGTACTTC. The chain combines TRBV7-9 with TRBJ2-7; D call uncertain. V was clipped by 3 bases and J by 0 bases, with 12 bases between them. CDR3 length equals 15 residues. Germline lookup yields CDR1 SEHNR and CDR2 FQNEAQ (reference sequence).

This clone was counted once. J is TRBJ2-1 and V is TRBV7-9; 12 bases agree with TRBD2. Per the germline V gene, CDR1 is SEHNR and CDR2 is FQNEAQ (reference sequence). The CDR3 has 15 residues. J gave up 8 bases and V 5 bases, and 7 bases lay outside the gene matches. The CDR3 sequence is CASSLLAGGVDEQFF. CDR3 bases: TGTGCCAGCAGCCTTCTAGCGGGAGGGGTCGATGAGCAGTTCTTC. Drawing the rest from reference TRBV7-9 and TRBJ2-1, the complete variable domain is DTGVSQNPRHKITKRGQNVTFRCDPISEHNRLYWYRQTLGQGPEFLTYFQNEAQLEKSRLLSDRFSAERPKGSFSTLEIQRTEQGDSAMYLCASSLLAGGVDEQFFGPGTRLTVL.

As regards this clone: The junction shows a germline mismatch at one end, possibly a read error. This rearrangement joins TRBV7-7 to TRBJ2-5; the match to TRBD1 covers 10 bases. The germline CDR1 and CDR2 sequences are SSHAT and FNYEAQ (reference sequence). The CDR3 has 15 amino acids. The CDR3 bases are TGTGCTAGCAGCCTCCAACCGGGACAGGGGGAGACCCAGTACTTC. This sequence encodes CASSLQPGQGETQYF.

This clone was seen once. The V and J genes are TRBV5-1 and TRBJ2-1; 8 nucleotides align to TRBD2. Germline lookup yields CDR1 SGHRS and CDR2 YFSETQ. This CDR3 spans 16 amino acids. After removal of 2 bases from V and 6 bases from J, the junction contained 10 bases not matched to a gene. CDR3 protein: CASSFTPPGGGNEQFF. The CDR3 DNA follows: TGCGCCAGCAGCTTCACTCCTCCGGGAGGGGGCAATGAGCAGTTCTTC. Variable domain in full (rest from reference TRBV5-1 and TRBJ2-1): KAGVTQTPRYLIKTRGQQVTLSCSPISGHRSVSWYQQTPGQGLQFLFEYFSETQRNKGNFPGRFSGRQFSNSRSEMNVSTLELGDSALYLCASSFTPPGGGNEQFFGPGTRLTVL.